One sample yielded the 27 T cell receptor beta chains listed below, sequenced in a study of shared clonotypes between healthy human individuals. Libraries were prepared by immunoSEQ multiplex PCR; TCRdb keeps only in-frame clonotypes and omits some of them. Altogether roughly 2.5 million clones are present, approximately 90% being singletons, with the ten largest covering 0.11% to 0.15%. The sequenced material came from naive CD4+ T cells sorted from blood. Subset reported: CD45RA+ positively selected. These receptors came from a man aged 18 to 30 in good health.

This clone has at least ten counts. The chain couples TRBV19 to TRBJ1-4; D gene unclear. Germline V gene sequence: CDR1 LNHDA, CDR2 SQIVND (reference sequence). The CDR3 sequence is 17 residues long. V lost 5 bases and J lost 8, with 24 bases in between. CDR3 residues: CASSPRASKGPGEKLFF. The CDR3 nucleotides read TGTGCCAGTAGTCCCCGGGCATCGAAGGGCCCTGGCGAAAAACTGTTTTTT.

This chain uses TRBV6-5 with TRBJ2-4; the D is unclear. Trimming pared 4 bases from V and 0 bases from J, leaving 10 bases between. CDR1 MNHEY and CDR2 SVGAGI come from the germline V gene. The CDR3 is made up of 15 amino acids. The CDR3, as DNA: TGTGCCAGCAGTTCCACGACTTTAGCCAAAAACATTCAGTACTTC. Amino acid sequence: CASSSTTLAKNIQYF.

The rearrangement joins TRBV5-1 to TRBJ2-3, with 7 bases identical to TRBD2. There are 16 residues in the CDR3. J lost 0 bases, V lost 1 base, and 5 bases had no gene match. Per the germline V gene, CDR1 is SGHRS and CDR2 is YFSETQ. CDR3 sequence reads: CASSLSGVPSTDTQYF. The CDR3, as DNA: TGCGCCAGCAGCTTGAGCGGGGTACCTAGCACAGATACGCAGTATTTT. Looking up the rest from reference TRBV5-1 and TRBJ2-3 gives the full variable domain: KAGVTQTPRYLIKTRGQQVTLSCSPISGHRSVSWYQQTPGQGLQFLFEYFSETQRNKGNFPGRFSGRQFSNSRSEMNVSTLELGDSALYLCASSLSGVPSTDTQYFGPGTRLTVL.

The CDR3 spells CASSYRASMNTEAFF. CDR3 nucleotide sequence: TGTGCCAGCAGTTACAGGGCCTCCATGAACACTGAAGCTTTCTTT. This chain connects TRBV6-6 to TRBJ1-1; D unresolved. V lost 2 bases, J lost 0 bases, and 10 bases lay in between. The CDR3 has 15 residues. Germline V lookup: CDR1 MNHNY, CDR2 SVGAGI (reference sequence).

The CDR3 is CSVEVSLGGTEAFF. The DNA of the CDR3 is TGCAGCGTTGAAGTGAGTCTGGGCGGGACTGAAGCTTTCTTT. The gene calls are TRBV29-1 and TRBJ1-1; no clear D gene. CDR3 length equals 14 residues. V was shortened by 1 base and J by 5 bases, with 14 bases between the two germline ends. Germline V CDR1 and CDR2: SQVTM, ANQGSEA.

DNA of the CDR3: TGTGCCTGGAGTGTAACAGGATGGGGACCTAATGAAAAACTGTTTTTT. Its translation: CAWSVTGWGPNEKLFF. J is TRBJ1-4 and V is TRBV30; possibly TRBD1 for D (5 bases). This CDR3 spans 16 amino acids. V was cut by 0 bases and J by 3 bases, with 14 bases left in between. From germline, CDR1 is GTSNPN and CDR2 SVGIG (reference sequence).

The gene calls are TRBV7-3 and TRBJ2-5; 7 bases line up with TRBD1. In germline, CDR1 is SGHTA, CDR2 FQGTGA. V was clipped by 6 bases and J by 5 bases; unmatched bases: 6. CDR3 length equals 13 residues. The CDR3 here is CASSRQGRETQYF. CDR3 bases: TGTGCCAGCAGTAGACAGGGTAGGGAGACCCAGTACTTC.

The rearrangement joins TRBV6-5 to TRBJ1-2; no firm D call. Deletions cut 5 bases from V and 0 bases from J, with 10 bases between. This CDR3 is built from 14 residues. From germline, CDR1 is MNHEY and CDR2 SVGAGI. The CDR3: CASSRDGTNYGYTF. Written as DNA, the CDR3 is TGTGCCAGCAGTCGAGACGGCACTAACTATGGCTACACCTTC.

J is TRBJ2-7 and V is TRBV7-9; the D is unclear. The germline V gene has CDR1 SEHNR and CDR2 FQNEAQ (reference sequence). V gave up 1 base and J gave up 3 bases, with 19 bases separating them. The CDR3 runs to 17 residues. The CDR3 DNA reads TGTGCCAGCAGCTTAGTTGTCAAGCAAGGCATAAACTACGAGCAGTACTTC. This translates into CASSLVVKQGINYEQYF.

The chain links TRBV2 to TRBJ2-5, with 9 bases lining up with TRBD2. The CDR3 is made up of 16 amino acids. Per the germline V gene, CDR1 is SNHLY and CDR2 is FYNNEI. The V segment lost 11 bases and the J segment 5 bases; nucleotides outside the gene matches: 18. In DNA form, the CDR3 reads TGTGCCGGGCACGGCGTGTTAGCGGGAGTAGGGGAGACCCAGTACTTC. It encodes CAGHGVLAGVGETQYF.

V and J are TRBV6-1 and TRBJ1-2, with 9 bases fitting TRBD1. J gave up 7 bases and V 1 base, and 7 bases lay outside the gene matches. Germline V gives CDR1 MNHNS, CDR2 SASEGT. This CDR3 spans 15 amino acids. CDR3 protein: CASSEGGTGYGGYTF. The CDR3 coding sequence is TGTGCCAGCAGTGAAGGGGGGACAGGGTATGGTGGCTACACCTTC.

A single count supports this clone. The chain has TRBV7-2 and TRBJ2-4, with 11 bases aligning to TRBD1. The V gene end was trimmed by 4 bases and the J gene end by 5 bases; junction bases not matched to a gene: 13. The germline V gene has CDR1 SGHTA and CDR2 FQGNSA. The CDR3 length is 18 residues. CDR3 sequence reads: CASSSRDRGGVFENIQYF. CDR3 in DNA: TGTGCCAGCAGCTCCCGGGACAGGGGGGGAGTTTTCGAAAACATTCAGTACTTC.

The rearrangement joins TRBV5-6 to TRBJ2-3; 9 bases line up with TRBD2. Looked up from germline, CDR1 is SGHDT and CDR2 is YYEEEE. Germline trimming cut 1 base from V and 2 bases from J; bases unmatched to any gene: 5. The CDR3 is 16 amino acids. This chain's CDR3 is CASSLYLAGLTDTQYF. The CDR3 DNA reads TGTGCCAGCAGCTTGTATCTAGCGGGACTCACAGATACGCAGTATTTT.

The rearrangement joins TRBV27 to TRBJ1-3; TRBD1 agrees at 7 bases. The CDR3 has 18 amino acids. CDR1 MNHEY and CDR2 SMNVEV come from the germline V gene (reference sequence). V trimming: 5 bases; J trimming: 0 bases; junction bases outside the gene matches: 13. The CDR3 here is CASSPKPTGAVSGNTIYF. In nucleotides, the CDR3 is TGTGCCAGCAGTCCAAAACCCACAGGGGCCGTCTCTGGAAACACCATATATTTT.

V gene TRBV5-4 combines with J gene TRBJ2-7; TRBD2 agrees at 7 bases. The CDR3 totals 14 residues. CDR1 is SGHNT, CDR2 YYREEE, per germline (reference sequence). Trimming cost V 6 bases and J 7 bases; bases outside gene matches: 13. The CDR3 spells CASNPGGSREEQYF. CDR3 DNA: TGTGCCAGCAACCCCGGCGGGAGCAGGGAGGAGCAGTACTTC.

The rearrangement uses TRBV28 and TRBJ2-1; TRBD2 matches 10 bases. The CDR3 spans 16 residues. Looked up from germline, CDR1 is MDHEN and CDR2 is SYDVKM. Germline trimming cut 8 bases from V and 0 bases from J; bases unmatched to any gene: 7. The CDR3 loop reads CASGTSGAGSYNEQFF. CDR3 DNA sequence: TGTGCCAGCGGTACTAGCGGGGCGGGCTCCTACAATGAGCAGTTCTTC.

In this sample, this clone turned up once. The rearrangement joins TRBV10-1 to TRBJ2-1; D is unresolved. With 3 bases removed from V and 4 bases from J, the gap between germline ends came to 7 bases. The CDR3 loop spans 13 amino acids. Germline CDR1 is WNHNN and CDR2 is SYGVQD (reference sequence). CDR3 protein: CASSEQLYNEQFF. CDR3 sequence (DNA): TGCGCCAGCAGTGAACAATTATACAATGAGCAGTTCTTC.

The chain couples TRBV11-2 to TRBJ2-7, with 14 nucleotides matching TRBD2. The germline CDR1 and CDR2 sequences are SGHAT and FQNNGV. This CDR3 is built from 15 residues. V was clipped by 4 bases and J by 7 bases; unmatched bases: 6. The CDR3 sequence: CASSSRTSGGREQYF. The CDR3 DNA follows: TGTGCCAGCAGCTCCAGGACTAGCGGGGGGAGAGAGCAGTACTTC.

This chain uses TRBV30 with TRBJ2-5; D is possibly TRBD2 (5 bases). Germline V gene data show CDR1 as GTSNPN and CDR2 as SVGIG (reference sequence). V lost 2 bases and J lost 1, with 8 bases in between. The CDR3 is 13 amino acids. The CDR3 DNA is TGTGCCTGGAGTAGAGGGTCCCAAGAGACCCAGTACTTC. This sequence encodes CAWSRGSQETQYF.

The gene calls are TRBV9 and TRBJ2-7; 9 bases fit TRBD1. This CDR3 comprises 14 residues. Germline V CDR1 and CDR2: SGDLS, YYNGEE. The V and J ends lost 5 bases and 3 bases, in that order; junction bases with no gene match: 6. CDR3 nucleotides: TGTGCCAGCAGTGCCGGGACAGGGTACTACGAGCAGTACTTC. This encodes CASSAGTGYYEQYF.

The CDR3 DNA sequence: TGTGCCAGCAGCTTTGCGGGACTGAAAGAGACCCAGTACTTC. Protein sequence: CASSFAGLKETQYF. The chain carries TRBV7-2 and TRBJ2-5; TRBD2 might be the D (6 bases). Germline V gives CDR1 SGHTA, CDR2 FQGNSA. The CDR3 has 14 amino acids. The V end lost 3 bases, the J end lost 3 bases, and 11 bases lay between the germline ends.

The chain joins TRBV11-2 to TRBJ2-1; 8 bases are shared with TRBD1. The junction had 7 bases not matched to a gene; V was cut back by 2 bases and J by 7 bases. Germline V CDR1 and CDR2: SGHAT, FQNNGV. The CDR3 consists of 15 residues. CDR3 region: CASSLIRTGPNEQFF. For the CDR3, the DNA is TGTGCCAGCAGCTTAATTCGGACAGGGCCAAATGAGCAGTTCTTC.

The chain has TRBV13 and TRBJ2-5; perhaps TRBD2 as D (6 bases). V lost 3 bases and J lost 3, with 17 bases in between. Germline CDR1 PRHDT, CDR2 FYEKMQ (reference sequence). This CDR3 region has 16 residues. The CDR3 protein is CASSLSYGTVKETQYF. CDR3 sequence (DNA): TGTGCCAGCAGCTTGAGTTACGGGACTGTAAAAGAGACCCAGTACTTC.

This clone appeared a single time. V is TRBV15 and J is TRBJ1-1; D perhaps matches TRBD1 (5 bases). The CDR3 extends over 13 amino acids. CDR1 and CDR2 (germline): LNHNV, YYDKDF (reference sequence). The V end was cut by 3 bases, the J end by 7 bases, with 12 bases between. This chain's CDR3 is CATSSWGRSEAFF. CDR3 nucleotides: TGTGCCACCAGCAGCTGGGGCAGGAGTGAAGCTTTCTTT. The complete variable domain, with remaining parts taken from reference TRBV15 and TRBJ1-1, reads DAMVIQNPRYQVTQFGKPVTLSCSQTLNHNVMYWYQQKSSQAPKLLFHYYDKDFNNEADTPDNFQSRRPNTSFCFLDIRSPGLGDTAMYLCATSSWGRSEAFFGQGTRLTVV.

J is TRBJ1-3 and V is TRBV7-2, with a tentative D call TRBD1 (6 bases). CDR1 is SGHTA and CDR2 is FQGNSA in the germline V gene. Deletions cut 2 bases from V and 3 bases from J, with 20 bases between. The CDR3 totals 18 residues. CDR3 nucleotides: TGTGCCAGCAGCTTAATTAGTTTTTTGACAGGTGGTGGAAACACCATATATTTT. As protein: CASSLISFLTGGGNTIYF.

J is TRBJ1-1 and V is TRBV6-6; the D gene is possibly TRBD1 (6 bases). Germline V CDR1 and CDR2: MNHNY, SVGAGI (reference sequence). This CDR3 has 13 amino acids. V was pared by 6 bases and J by 11 bases, with 19 bases between. The CDR3 reads CASRRDRQAGAFF. Written as DNA, the CDR3 is TGTGCCAGCAGACGAGACAGGCAGGCTGGGGCTTTCTTT.

The chain carries TRBV7-2 and TRBJ2-1, with no clear D. V was pared by 4 bases and J by 9 bases, with 10 bases between. The CDR3 is made up of 12 amino acids. In germline, CDR1 is SGHTA, CDR2 FQGNSA. The CDR3, as DNA: TGTGCCAGCAGCTCTCCCTCCGGTGAGCAGTTCTTC. It specifies CASSSPSGEQFF.